This TCR beta chain was captured in a study of blood T cell repertoires in COVID-19. Background on the study: There were acute and convalescent COVID-19 samples, and they came from the United States, Italy and Spain.

The repertoire was sequenced with immunoSEQ multiplex PCR; TCRdb's copy has only in-frame clones and lacks some. The sample has over 45,000 clones, approximately 90% seen once. From germline, CDR1 is SGDLS and CDR2 YYNGEE. The CDR3 has 16 residues. V dropped 3 bases and J dropped 2; count of bases not matched to a gene: 11. This chain uses TRBV9 with TRBJ2-7, with 7 bases that match TRBD1. This TCR was sampled from a woman between 55 and 75 years old with active or convalescent COVID-19. The specimen sequenced was peripheral blood. CDR3: CASSAGPGQRTYEQYF. Written as DNA, the CDR3 is TGTGCCAGCAGCGCAGGTCCGGGACAGCGTACCTACGAGCAGTACTTC.